This T cell receptor (beta chain) was sequenced for a study of T-cell memory formation after mild COVID-19. The V gene's germline CDR1 is SGHRS and CDR2 YFSETQ. This CDR3 region has 17 residues. Unmatched junction bases numbered 10, after V lost 0 bases and J lost 4 bases. TCRdb re-called the 5' RACE reads through MiXCR, storing one row per CDR3 protein. The sample carries about 340,000 distinct CDR3 sequences, 20% to 25% recorded once. Whole-study findings and limits: Contracting CD8+ clones were enriched in EMRA, CD4+ mainly in CM and EM. Clones that got smaller from day 15 to 85 had even CD4/CD8, while clones growing later tipped toward CD4+.

With respect to this clonotype: Antigen: not known.

The receptor comes from a man aged 18 to 29 who had mild COVID-19 (a few samples of this study predate the infection). Cell type and time point are not known. The sample was PBMCs or a T cell subset sorted from them (not recorded which). This chain connects TRBV5-1 to TRBJ2-5; 9 positions agree with TRBD2. CDR3 protein: CASSLGLISGGLETQYF. Written as DNA, the CDR3 is TGCGCCAGCAGCTTGGGACTCATCAGCGGGGGGCTAGAGACCCAGTACTTC.